These 9 T cell receptor beta chains originate from one sample sequenced in a study of blood T cell repertoires in COVID-19. Data came from immunoSEQ multiplex PCR; TCRdb stores just in-frame clones and leaves some out. Seen here are 300,000 to 350,000 clones, about 85% observed once, and the top ten hold roughly 2.3%. What was sequenced was peripheral blood. Every receptor here comes from a man younger than 35 with active or convalescent COVID-19.

The rearrangement uses TRBV6-6 and TRBJ1-4; 8 bases are a match to TRBD1. There are 15 residues in the CDR3. Germline V lookup: CDR1 MNHNY, CDR2 SVGAGI (reference sequence). Trimming at V came to 5 bases and at J to 8 bases, leaving 10 bases not matched to a gene. CDR3 protein: CASSRGTGTGEKLFF. The CDR3 nucleotides are TGTGCCAGCAGTCGTGGGACAGGCACCGGCGAAAAACTGTTTTTT.

J is TRBJ1-3 and V is TRBV4-3, with 9 bases aligning to TRBD1. Germline V gene data show CDR1 as LGHNA and CDR2 as YSLEER. The CDR3 loop spans 18 amino acids. The J segment lost 4 bases and the V segment lost 1 base, leaving 11 bases of the junction unmatched. CDR3 coding DNA: TGCGCCAGCAGCCAAGGTCCGGGACAGGGAAGGCGAGGAAACACCATATATTTT. It specifies CASSQGPGQGRRGNTIYF.

The gene calls are TRBV28 and TRBJ1-2; D perhaps matches TRBD1 (6 bases). This CDR3 contains 11 residues. V was clipped by 8 bases and J by 9 bases, with 13 bases between them. Germline CDR1 is MDHEN and CDR2 is SYDVKM. CDR3 sequence: CASEQGFRYTF. The CDR3 region has the DNA TGTGCCAGCGAACAGGGTTTTCGCTACACCTTC.

V gene TRBV5-1 combines with J gene TRBJ2-3, with TRBD1 as a possible D gene (6 bases). V shed 0 bases and J shed 14 bases, with 19 bases lying between them. The CDR3 covers 14 residues. Germline-derived CDR1 and CDR2 are SGHRS and YFSETQ. DNA for the CDR3: TGCGCCAGCAGCTTGGCCGTTGGGGGACATCATCTGTATTTT. It translates to CASSLAVGGHHLYF.

The J gene is TRBJ2-7, the V gene TRBV6-5; no reliable D call. CDR1 is MNHEY, CDR2 SVGAGI, per germline. This CDR3 region has 13 residues. Trimming left V 6 bases short and J 1 base short, with 10 bases between. The CDR3 sequence is CASRIGASYEQYF. CDR3 coding DNA: TGTGCCAGCAGGATCGGAGCTTCCTACGAGCAGTACTTC.

The chain combines TRBV7-9 with TRBJ2-1, with D perhaps matching TRBD2 (6 bases). Germline V gene lookup returns CDR1 SEHNR and CDR2 FQNEAQ (reference sequence). The CDR3 consists of 14 residues. Trimming took off 3 bases at V and 7 bases at J, with 13 bases between the two ends. As DNA, the CDR3 is TGTGCCAGCAGCTTCAACACTCGGGGGAATGAGCAGTTCTTC. Residues: CASSFNTRGNEQFF.

This chain uses TRBV5-1 with TRBJ2-1; 7 bases fit TRBD2. The CDR3 has 17 residues. Germline assignment: CDR1 SGHRS and CDR2 YFSETQ. V shed 4 bases and J 9 bases; nucleotides not matched to a gene: 19. The CDR3 loop is CASSGSMGLMGESEQFF. The CDR3, as DNA: TGCGCCAGCAGCGGTTCAATGGGACTAATGGGGGAGAGTGAGCAGTTCTTC.

CDR3 DNA: TGTGCCAGTACGGAGACAGGCCACACTGAAGCTTTCTTT. It is translated as CASTETGHTEAFF. The genes are TRBV7-6 and TRBJ1-1, with D perhaps TRBD1 (6 bases). The CDR3 contains 13 residues. The V end lost 9 bases, the J end lost 3 bases, and 14 bases lay between the germline ends. Germline-derived CDR1 and CDR2 are SGHVS and FNYEAQ.

This clone was seen only once. V usage is TRBV15 and J usage is TRBJ2-5, with 10 bases fitting TRBD1. This CDR3 has 16 residues. V was clipped by 2 bases and J by 4 bases; unmatched bases: 7. CDR1 is LNHNV and CDR2 is YYDKDF in the germline V gene (reference sequence). The CDR3 DNA sequence: TGTGCCACCAGCAGATCGCGACAGGGGGCAGGAGAGACCCAGTACTTC. It is translated as CATSRSRQGAGETQYF.